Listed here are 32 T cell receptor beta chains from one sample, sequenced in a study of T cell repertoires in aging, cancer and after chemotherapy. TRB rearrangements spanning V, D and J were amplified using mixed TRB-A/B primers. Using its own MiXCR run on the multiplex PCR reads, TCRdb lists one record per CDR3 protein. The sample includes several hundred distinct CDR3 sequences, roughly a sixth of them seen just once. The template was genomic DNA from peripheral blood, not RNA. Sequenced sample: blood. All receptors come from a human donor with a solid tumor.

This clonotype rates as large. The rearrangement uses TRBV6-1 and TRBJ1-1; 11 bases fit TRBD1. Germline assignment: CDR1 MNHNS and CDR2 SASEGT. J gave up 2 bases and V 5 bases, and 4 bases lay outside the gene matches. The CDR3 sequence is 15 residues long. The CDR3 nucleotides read TGTGCCAGCAGTTTTCGGACAGGGGGCAACACTGAAGCTTTCTTT. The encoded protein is CASSFRTGGNTEAFF.

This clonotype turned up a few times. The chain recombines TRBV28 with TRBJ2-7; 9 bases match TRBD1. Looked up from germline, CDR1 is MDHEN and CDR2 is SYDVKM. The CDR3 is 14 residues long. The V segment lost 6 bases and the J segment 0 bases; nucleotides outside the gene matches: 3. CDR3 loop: CASSRDRASYEQYF. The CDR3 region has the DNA TGTGCCAGCAGCCGGGACAGGGCCTCCTACGAGCAGTACTTC.

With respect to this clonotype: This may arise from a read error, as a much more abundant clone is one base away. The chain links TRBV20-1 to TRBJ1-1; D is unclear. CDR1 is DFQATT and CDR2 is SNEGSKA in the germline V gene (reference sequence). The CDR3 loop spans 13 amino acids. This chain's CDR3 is CGAPRNRNTEAFF. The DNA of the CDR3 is TGCGGTGCCCCCCGAAACCGGAACACTGAAGCTTTCTTT.

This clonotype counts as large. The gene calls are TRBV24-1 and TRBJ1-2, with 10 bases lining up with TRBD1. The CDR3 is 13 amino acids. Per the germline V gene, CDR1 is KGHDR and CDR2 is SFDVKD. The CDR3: CWGGQGTNYGYTF. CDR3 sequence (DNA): TGTTGGGGGGGACAGGGGACAAACTATGGCTACACCTTC.

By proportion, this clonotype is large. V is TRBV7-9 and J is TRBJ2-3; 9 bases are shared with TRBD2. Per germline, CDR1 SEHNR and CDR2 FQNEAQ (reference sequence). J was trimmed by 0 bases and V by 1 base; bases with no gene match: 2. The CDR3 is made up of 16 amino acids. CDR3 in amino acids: CASSLGTSGSTDTQYF. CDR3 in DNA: TGTGCCAGCAGCTTAGGTACTAGCGGGAGCACAGATACGCAGTATTTT. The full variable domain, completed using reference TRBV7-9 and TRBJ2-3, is DTGVSQNPRHKITKRGQNVTFRCDPISEHNRLYWYRQTLGQGPEFLTYFQNEAQLEKSRLLSDRFSAERPKGSFSTLEIQRTEQGDSAMYLCASSLGTSGSTDTQYFGPGTRLTVL.

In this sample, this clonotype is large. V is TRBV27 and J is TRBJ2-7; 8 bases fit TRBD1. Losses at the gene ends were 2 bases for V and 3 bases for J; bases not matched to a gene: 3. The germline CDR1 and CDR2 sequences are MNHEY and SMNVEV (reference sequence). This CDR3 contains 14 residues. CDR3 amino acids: CASSLQGANYEQYF. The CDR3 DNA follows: TGTGCCAGCAGTTTACAGGGGGCGAACTACGAGCAGTACTTC.

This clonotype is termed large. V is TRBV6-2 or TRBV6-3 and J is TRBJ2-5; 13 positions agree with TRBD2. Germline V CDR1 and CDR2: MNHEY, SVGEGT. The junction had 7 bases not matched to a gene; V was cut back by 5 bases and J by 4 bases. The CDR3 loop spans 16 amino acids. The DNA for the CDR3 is TGTGCCAGCAGTCCAGGACTAGCGGGAGTGGGAGAGACCCAGTACTTC. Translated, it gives CASSPGLAGVGETQYF.

The CDR3 nucleotides read TGCAGTGCTAGGGGGACAGGGAACAGCTACACCTTC. Its protein product is CSARGTGNSYTF. This rearrangement joins TRBV20-1 to TRBJ1-2; 9 bases are shared with TRBD1. The CDR3 is made up of 12 amino acids. CDR1 is DFQATT, CDR2 SNEGSKA, per germline (reference sequence). J lost 9 bases, V lost 3 bases, and 5 bases had no gene match.

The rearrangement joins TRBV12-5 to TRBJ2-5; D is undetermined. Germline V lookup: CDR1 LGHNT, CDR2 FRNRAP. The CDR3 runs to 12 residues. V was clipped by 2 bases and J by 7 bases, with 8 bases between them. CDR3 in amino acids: CASGLLGSTQYF. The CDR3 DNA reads TGTGCTAGTGGTTTGTTGGGGTCGACCCAGTACTTC.

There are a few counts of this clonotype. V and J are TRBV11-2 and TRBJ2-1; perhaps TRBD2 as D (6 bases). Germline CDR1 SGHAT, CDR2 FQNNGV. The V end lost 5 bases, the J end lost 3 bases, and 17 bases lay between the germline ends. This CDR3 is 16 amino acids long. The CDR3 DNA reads TGTGCCAGCAGCCAGGGTGTTGGGGGGAACTACAATGAGCAGTTCTTC. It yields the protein CASSQGVGGNYNEQFF.

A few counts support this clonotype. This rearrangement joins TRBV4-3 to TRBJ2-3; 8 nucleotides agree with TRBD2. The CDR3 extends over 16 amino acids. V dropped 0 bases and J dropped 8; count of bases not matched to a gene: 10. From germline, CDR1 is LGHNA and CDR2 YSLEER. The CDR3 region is CASSQDTSGGRLTQYF. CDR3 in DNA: TGCGCCAGCAGCCAAGATACGAGCGGGGGAAGACTTACGCAGTATTTT.

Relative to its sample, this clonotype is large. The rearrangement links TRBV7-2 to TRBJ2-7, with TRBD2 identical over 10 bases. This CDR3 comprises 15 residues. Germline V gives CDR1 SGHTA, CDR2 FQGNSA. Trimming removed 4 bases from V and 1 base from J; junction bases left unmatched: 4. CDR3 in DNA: TGTGCCAGCAGCTGGGGGACTAGCGCATCCTACGAGCAGTACTTC. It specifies CASSWGTSASYEQYF.

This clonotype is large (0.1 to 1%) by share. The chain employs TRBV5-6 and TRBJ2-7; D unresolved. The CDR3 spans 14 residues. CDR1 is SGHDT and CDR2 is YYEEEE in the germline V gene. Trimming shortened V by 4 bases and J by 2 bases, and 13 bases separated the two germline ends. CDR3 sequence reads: CASSVGRVAYEQYF. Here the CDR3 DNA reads TGTGCCAGCAGCGTTGGACGGGTCGCCTACGAGCAGTACTTC.

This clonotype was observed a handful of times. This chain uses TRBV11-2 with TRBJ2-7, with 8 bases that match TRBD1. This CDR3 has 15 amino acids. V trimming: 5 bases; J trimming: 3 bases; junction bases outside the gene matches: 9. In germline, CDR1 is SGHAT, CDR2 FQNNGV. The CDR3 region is CASSQVGTGLYEQYF. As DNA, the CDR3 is TGTGCCAGCAGCCAAGTTGGGACAGGACTCTACGAGCAGTACTTC. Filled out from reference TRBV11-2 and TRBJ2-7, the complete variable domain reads EAGVAQSPRYKIIEKRQSVAFWCNPISGHATLYWYQQILGQGPKLLIQFQNNGVVDDSQLPKDRFSAERLKGVDSTLKIQPAKLEDSAVYLCASSQVGTGLYEQYFGPGTRLTVT.

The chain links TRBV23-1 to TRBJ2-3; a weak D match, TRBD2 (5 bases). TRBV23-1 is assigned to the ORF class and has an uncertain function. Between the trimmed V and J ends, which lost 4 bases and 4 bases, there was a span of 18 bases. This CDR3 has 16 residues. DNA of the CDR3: TGCGCCAGCAGTCGGCCGGACTCCCAATTCCCAGATACGCAGTATTTT. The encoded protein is CASSRPDSQFPDTQYF.

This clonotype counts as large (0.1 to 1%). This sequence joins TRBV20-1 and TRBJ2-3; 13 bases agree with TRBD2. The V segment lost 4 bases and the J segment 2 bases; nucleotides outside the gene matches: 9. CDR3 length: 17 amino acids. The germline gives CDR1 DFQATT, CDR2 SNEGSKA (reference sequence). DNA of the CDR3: TGCAGTGCTACCCTGGGACTAGCGGGGCTTACCACAGATACGCAGTATTTT. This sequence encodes CSATLGLAGLTTDTQYF.

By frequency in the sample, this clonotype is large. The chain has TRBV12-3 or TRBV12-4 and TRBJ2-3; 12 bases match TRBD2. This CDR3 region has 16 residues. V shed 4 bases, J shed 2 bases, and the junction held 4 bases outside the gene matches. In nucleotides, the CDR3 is TGTGCCAGCAGTTCCTCTAGCGGGGGGGCCACAGATACGCAGTATTTT. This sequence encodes CASSSSSGGATDTQYF.

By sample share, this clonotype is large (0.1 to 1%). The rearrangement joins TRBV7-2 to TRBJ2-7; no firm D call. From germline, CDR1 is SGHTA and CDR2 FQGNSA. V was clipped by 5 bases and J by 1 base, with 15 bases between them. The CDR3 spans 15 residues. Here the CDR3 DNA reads TGTGCCAGCAGCACCGGCCCGGCGTCGTCCTACGAGCAGTACTTC. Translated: CASSTGPASSYEQYF.

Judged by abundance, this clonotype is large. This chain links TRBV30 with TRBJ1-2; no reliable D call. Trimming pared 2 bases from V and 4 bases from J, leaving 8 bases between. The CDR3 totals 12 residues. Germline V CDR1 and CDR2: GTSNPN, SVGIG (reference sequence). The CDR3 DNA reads TGTGCCTGGAGTACCGGACTCTATGGCTACACCTTC. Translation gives CAWSTGLYGYTF.

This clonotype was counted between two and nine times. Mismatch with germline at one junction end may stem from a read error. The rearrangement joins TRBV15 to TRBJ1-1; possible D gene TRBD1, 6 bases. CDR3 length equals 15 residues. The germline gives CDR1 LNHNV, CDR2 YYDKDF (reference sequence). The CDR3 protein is CATRRGGGHNTEAFF. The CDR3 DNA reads TGTGCCACCAGAAGAGGTGGGGGGCATAACACTGAAGCTTTCTTT.

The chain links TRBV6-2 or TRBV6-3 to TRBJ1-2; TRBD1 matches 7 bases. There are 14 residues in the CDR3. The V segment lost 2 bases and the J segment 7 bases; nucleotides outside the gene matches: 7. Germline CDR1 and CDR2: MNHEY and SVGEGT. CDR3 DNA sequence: TGTGCCAGCAGTTACCAGGGACAGAGCGGTGGCTACACCTTC. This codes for CASSYQGQSGGYTF.

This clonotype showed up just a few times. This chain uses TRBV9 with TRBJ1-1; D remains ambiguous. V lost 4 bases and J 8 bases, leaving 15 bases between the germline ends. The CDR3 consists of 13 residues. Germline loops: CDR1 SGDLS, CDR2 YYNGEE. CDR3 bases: TGTGCCAGCAGCTCCCCCGGTGAACAAGAAGCTTTCTTT. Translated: CASSSPGEQEAFF.

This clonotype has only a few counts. CDR3 nucleotide sequence: TGTGCCAGCAAGACCTCCTACAATGAGCAGTTCTTC. Protein product: CASKTSYNEQFF. J is TRBJ2-1 and V is TRBV28; D is ambiguous. V lost 7 bases to trimming and J lost 0 bases, with 4 bases between them. This CDR3 comprises 12 residues. Germline-derived CDR1 and CDR2 are MDHEN and SYDVKM.

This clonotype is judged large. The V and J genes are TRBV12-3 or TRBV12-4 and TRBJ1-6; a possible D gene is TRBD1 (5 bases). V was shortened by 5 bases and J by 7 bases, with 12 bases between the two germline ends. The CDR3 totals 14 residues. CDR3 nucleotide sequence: TGTGCCAGCAGTGTTGGGCGACAGAATTCACCCCTCCACTTT. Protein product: CASSVGRQNSPLHF.

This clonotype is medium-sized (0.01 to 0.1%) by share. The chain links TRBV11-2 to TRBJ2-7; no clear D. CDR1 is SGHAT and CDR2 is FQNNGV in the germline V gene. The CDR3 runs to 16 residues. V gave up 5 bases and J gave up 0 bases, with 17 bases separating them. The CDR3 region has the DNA TGTGCCAGCAGCCCCCGGGTGGGATCGAGCTCCTACGAGCAGTACTTC. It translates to CASSPRVGSSSYEQYF.

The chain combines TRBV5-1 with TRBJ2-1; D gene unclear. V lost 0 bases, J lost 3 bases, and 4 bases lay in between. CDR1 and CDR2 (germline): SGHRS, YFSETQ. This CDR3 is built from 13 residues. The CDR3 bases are TGCGCCAGCAGCTTGGATGGCTACAATGAGCAGTTCTTC. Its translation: CASSLDGYNEQFF.

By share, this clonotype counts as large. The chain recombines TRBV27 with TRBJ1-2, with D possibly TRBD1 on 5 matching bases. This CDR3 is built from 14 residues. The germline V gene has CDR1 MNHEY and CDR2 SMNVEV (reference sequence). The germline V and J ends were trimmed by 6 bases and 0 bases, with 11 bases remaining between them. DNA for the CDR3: TGTGCCAGCAGCCTTCAGGGAGCTAACTATGGCTACACCTTC. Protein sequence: CASSLQGANYGYTF.

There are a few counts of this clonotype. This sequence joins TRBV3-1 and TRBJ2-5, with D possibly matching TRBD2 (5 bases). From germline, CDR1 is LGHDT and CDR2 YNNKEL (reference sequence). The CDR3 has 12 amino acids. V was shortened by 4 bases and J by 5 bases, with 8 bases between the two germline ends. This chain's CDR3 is CASSRGWETQYF. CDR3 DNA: TGTGCCAGCAGCCGCGGGTGGGAGACCCAGTACTTC.

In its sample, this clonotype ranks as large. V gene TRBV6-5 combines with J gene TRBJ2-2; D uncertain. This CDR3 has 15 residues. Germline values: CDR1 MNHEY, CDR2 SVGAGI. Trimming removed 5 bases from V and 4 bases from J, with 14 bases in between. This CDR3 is CASSPRLLRTGELFF. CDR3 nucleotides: TGTGCCAGCAGTCCCAGGCTATTACGCACCGGGGAGCTGTTTTTT.

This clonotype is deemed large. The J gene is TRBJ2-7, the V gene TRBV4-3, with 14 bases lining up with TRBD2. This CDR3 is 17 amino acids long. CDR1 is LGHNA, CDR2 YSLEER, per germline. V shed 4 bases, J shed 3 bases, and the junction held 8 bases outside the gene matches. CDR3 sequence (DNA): TGCGCCAGCAGCCTCGGACTAGCGGGGGGACCTAACTACGAGCAGTACTTC. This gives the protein CASSLGLAGGPNYEQYF.

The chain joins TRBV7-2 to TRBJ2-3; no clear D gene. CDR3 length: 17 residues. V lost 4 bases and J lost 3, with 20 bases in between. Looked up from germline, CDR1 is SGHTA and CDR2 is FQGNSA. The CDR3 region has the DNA TGTGCCAGCAGCTCCGCGAATCTATTTCTGGGGACAGATACGCAGTATTTT. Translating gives CASSSANLFLGTDTQYF.

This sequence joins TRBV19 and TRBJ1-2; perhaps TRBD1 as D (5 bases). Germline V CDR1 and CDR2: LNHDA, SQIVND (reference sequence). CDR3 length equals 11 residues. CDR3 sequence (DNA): TGTGTGAGTCGGGACAACTATGGCTACACCTTC. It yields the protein CVSRDNYGYTF. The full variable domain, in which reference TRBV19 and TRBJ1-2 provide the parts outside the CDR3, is DGGITQSPKYLFRKEGQNVTLSCEQNLNHDAMYWYRQDPGQGLRLIYYSQIVNDFQKGDIAEGYSVSREKKESFPLTVTSAQKNPTAFYLCVSRDNYGYTFGSGTRLTVV.